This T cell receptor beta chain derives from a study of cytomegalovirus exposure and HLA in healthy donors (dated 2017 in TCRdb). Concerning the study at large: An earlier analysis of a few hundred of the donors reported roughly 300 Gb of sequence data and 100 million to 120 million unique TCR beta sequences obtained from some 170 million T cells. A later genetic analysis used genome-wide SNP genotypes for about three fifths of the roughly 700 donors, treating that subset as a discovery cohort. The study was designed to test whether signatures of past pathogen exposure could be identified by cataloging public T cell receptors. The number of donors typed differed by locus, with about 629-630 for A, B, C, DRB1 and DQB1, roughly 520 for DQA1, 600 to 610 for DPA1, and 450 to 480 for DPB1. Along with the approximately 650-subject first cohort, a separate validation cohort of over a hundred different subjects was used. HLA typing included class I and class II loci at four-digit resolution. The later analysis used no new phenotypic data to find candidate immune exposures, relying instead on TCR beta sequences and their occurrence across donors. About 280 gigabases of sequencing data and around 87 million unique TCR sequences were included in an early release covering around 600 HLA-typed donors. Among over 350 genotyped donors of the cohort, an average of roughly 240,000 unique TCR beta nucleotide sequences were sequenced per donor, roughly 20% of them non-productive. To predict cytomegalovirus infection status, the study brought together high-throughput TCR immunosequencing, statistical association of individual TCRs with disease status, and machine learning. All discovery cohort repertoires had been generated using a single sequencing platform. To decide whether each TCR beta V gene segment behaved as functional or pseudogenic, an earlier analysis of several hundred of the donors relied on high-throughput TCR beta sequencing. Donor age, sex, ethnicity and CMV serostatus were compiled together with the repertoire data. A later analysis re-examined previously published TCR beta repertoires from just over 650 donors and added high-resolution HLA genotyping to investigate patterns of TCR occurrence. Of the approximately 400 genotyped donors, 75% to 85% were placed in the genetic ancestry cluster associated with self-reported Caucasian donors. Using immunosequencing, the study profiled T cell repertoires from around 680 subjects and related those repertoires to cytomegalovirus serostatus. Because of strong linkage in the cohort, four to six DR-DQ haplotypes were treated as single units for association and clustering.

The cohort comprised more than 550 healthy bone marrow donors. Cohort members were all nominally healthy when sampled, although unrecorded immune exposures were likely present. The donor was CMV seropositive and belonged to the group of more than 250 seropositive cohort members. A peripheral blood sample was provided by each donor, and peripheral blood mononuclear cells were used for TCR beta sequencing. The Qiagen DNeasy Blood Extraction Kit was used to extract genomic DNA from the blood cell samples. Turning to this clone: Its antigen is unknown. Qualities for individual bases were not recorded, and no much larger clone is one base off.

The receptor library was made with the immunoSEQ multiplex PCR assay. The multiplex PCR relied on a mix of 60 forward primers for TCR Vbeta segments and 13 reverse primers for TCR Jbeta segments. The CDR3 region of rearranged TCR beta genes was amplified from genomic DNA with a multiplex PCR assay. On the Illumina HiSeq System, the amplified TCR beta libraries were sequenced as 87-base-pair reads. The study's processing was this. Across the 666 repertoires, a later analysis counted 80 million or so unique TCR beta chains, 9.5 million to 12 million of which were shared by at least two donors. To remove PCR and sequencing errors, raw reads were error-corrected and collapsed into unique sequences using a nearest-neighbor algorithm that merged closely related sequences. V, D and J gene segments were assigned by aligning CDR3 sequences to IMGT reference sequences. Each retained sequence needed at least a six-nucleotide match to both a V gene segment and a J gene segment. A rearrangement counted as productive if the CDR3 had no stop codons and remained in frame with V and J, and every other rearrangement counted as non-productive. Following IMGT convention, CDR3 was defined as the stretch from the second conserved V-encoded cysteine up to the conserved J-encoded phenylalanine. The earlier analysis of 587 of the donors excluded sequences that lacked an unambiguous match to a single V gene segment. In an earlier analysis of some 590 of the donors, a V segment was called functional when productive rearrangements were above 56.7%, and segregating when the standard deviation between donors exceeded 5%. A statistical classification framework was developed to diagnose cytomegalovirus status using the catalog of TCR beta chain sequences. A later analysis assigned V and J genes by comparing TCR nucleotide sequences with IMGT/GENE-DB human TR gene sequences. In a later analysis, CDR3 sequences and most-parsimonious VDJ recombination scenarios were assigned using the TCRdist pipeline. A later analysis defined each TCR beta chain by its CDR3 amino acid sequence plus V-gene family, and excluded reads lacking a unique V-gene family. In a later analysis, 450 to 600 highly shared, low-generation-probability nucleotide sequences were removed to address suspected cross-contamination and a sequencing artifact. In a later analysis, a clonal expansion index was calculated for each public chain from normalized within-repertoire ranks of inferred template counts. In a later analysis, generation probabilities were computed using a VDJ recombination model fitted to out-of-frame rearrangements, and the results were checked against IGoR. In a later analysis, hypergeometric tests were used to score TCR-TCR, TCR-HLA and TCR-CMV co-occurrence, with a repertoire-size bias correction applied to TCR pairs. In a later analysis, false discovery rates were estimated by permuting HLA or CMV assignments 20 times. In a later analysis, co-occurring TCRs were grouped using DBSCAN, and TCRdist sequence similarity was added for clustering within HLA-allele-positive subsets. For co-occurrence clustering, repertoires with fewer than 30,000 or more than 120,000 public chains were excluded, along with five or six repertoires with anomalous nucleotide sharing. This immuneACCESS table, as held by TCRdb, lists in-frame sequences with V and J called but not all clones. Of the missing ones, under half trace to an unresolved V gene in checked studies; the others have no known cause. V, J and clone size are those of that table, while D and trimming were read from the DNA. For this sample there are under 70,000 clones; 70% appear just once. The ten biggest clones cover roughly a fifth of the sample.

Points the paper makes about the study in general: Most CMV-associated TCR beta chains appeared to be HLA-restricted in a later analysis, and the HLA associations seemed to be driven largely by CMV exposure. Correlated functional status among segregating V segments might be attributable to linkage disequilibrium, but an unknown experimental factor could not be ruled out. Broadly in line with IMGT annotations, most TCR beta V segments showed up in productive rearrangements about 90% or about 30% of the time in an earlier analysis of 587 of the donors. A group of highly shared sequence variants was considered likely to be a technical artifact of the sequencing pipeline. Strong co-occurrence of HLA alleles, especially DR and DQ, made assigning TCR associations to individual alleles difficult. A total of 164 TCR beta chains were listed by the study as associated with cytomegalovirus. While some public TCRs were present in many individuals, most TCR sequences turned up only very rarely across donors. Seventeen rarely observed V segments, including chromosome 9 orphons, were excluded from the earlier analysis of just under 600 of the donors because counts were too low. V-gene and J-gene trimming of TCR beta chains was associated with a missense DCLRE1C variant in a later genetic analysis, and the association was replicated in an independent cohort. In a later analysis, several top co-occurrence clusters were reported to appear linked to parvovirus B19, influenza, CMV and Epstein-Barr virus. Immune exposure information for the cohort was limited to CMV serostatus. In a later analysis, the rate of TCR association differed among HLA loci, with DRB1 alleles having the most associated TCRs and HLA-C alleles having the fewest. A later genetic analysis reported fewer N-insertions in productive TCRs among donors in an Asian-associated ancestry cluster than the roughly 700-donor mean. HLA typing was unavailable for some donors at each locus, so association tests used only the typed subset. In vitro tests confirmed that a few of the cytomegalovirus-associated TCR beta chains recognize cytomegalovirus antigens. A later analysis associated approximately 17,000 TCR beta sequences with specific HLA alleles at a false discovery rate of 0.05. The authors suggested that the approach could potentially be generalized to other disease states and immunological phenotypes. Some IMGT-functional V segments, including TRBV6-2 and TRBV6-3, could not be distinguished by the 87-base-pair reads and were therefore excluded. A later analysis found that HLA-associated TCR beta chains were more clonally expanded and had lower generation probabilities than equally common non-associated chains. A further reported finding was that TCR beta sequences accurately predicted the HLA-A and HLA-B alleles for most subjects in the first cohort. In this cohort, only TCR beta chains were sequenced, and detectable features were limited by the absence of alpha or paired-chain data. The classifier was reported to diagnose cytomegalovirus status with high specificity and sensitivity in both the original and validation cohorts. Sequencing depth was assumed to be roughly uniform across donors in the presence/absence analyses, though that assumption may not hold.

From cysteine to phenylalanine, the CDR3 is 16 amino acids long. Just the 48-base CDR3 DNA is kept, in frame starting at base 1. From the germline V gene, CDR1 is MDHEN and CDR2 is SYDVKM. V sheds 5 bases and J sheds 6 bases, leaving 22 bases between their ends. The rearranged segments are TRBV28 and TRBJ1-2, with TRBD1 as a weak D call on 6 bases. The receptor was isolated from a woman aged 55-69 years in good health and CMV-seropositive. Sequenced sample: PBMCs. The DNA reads TGTGCCAGCAGTCCCCCCGCCGGACAGCTGCGGGATGGCTACACCTTC. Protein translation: CASSPPAGQLRDGYTF.